The 21 T cell receptor beta chains presented below share a single source sample, sequenced in a study of technical replicates of blood from a handful of donors. Clones were read by immunoSEQ multiplex PCR, and TCRdb kept only the in-frame ones, dropping some. This repertoire shows approximately 81,000 clones, almost 96% found once; its top ten account for roughly 0.36%. Material for sequencing was T cells isolated from PBMCs. The receptors derive from a human donor in good health.

J is TRBJ2-1 and V is TRBV13; TRBD2 matches at 11 bases. Germline trimming cut 3 bases from V and 7 bases from J; bases unmatched to any gene: 14. Germline V CDR1 and CDR2: PRHDT, FYEKMQ (reference sequence). This CDR3 contains 18 residues. In DNA form, the CDR3 reads TGTGCCAGCAGCTTCCGGAGACTAGCGGGAATCATGGGGAATGAGCAGTTCTTC. Translated: CASSFRRLAGIMGNEQFF.

The DNA of the CDR3 is TGTGCCAGCGAGTCTAGCAATCAGCCCCAGCATTTT. Residues: CASESSNQPQHF. V and J are TRBV19 and TRBJ1-5, with no clear D. CDR3 length equals 12 residues. The V end lost 9 bases, the J end lost 0 bases, and 6 bases lay between the germline ends. Germline V gene data show CDR1 as LNHDA and CDR2 as SQIVND (reference sequence).

The V gene is TRBV5-4, the J gene TRBJ2-3; TRBD1 aligns across 10 bases. This CDR3 is built from 16 residues. Germline-derived CDR1 and CDR2 are SGHNT and YYREEE (reference sequence). V dropped 0 bases and J dropped 2; count of bases not matched to a gene: 3. CDR3 residues: CASSLGDRGVTDTQYF. Written as DNA, the CDR3 is TGTGCCAGCAGCTTGGGGGACAGGGGCGTCACAGATACGCAGTATTTT.

The rearrangement joins TRBV7-9 to TRBJ1-4; the match to TRBD1 covers 8 bases. V shed 5 bases, J shed 8 bases, and the junction held 7 bases outside the gene matches. CDR3 size: 14 residues. CDR1 and CDR2 from the germline V gene are SEHNR and FQNEAQ (reference sequence). DNA for the CDR3: TGTGCCAGCAGCCCCAGACAGGGGAAGGAAAAACTGTTTTTT. This sequence encodes CASSPRQGKEKLFF.

The V call is TRBV12-5, the J call TRBJ2-5; 8 bases align to TRBD1. Looked up from germline, CDR1 is LGHNT and CDR2 is FRNRAP. The CDR3 covers 15 residues. The trim removed 5 bases at V and 2 bases at J, leaving 7 bases unmatched. The CDR3 DNA follows: TGTGCTAGTGGTCCGACGGGGACAGGACAAGAGACCCAGTACTTC. Protein sequence: CASGPTGTGQETQYF.

This chain joins TRBV28 and TRBJ2-2; no clear D gene. CDR1 and CDR2 from the germline V gene are MDHEN and SYDVKM. This CDR3 has 13 residues. V dropped 6 bases and J dropped 1 base, with 6 bases sitting between them. CDR3 sequence reads: CASSQMNTGELFF. The DNA for the CDR3 is TGTGCCAGCAGCCAGATGAACACCGGGGAGCTGTTTTTT.

The chain combines TRBV11-2 with TRBJ1-2; D is ambiguous. Trimming shortened V by 4 bases and J by 3 bases, and 15 bases separated the two germline ends. Germline V CDR1 and CDR2: SGHAT, FQNNGV. CDR3 length: 15 residues. The CDR3 protein is CASSSYFPSDYGYTF. The CDR3 DNA reads TGTGCCAGCAGCTCCTATTTTCCAAGTGACTATGGCTACACCTTC.

The chain uses TRBV13 and TRBJ2-5; 8 bases match TRBD1. Trimming at V came to 3 bases and at J to 3 bases, leaving 9 bases not matched to a gene. Germline assignment: CDR1 PRHDT and CDR2 FYEKMQ (reference sequence). The CDR3 sequence is 16 residues long. CDR3 protein: CASSLARTTGEETQYF. As DNA, the CDR3 is TGTGCCAGCAGCTTGGCCCGCACGACAGGGGAAGAGACCCAGTACTTC.

This sequence joins TRBV6-5 and TRBJ1-2; D is uncertain. CDR3 length: 13 residues. Trimming took off 6 bases at V and 8 bases at J, with 16 bases between the two ends. Germline assignment: CDR1 MNHEY and CDR2 SVGAGI. In DNA, the CDR3 is TGTGCCAGCAGCTACAAGTTGATCCTAGGCTACACCTTC. This sequence encodes CASSYKLILGYTF.

The V gene is TRBV11-2, the J gene TRBJ1-4; the match to TRBD1 covers 7 bases. The CDR3 extends over 14 amino acids. Losses at the gene ends were 10 bases for V and 4 bases for J; bases not matched to a gene: 9. Germline assignment: CDR1 SGHAT and CDR2 FQNNGV. The CDR3 is CAIGTASNNEKLFF. The CDR3 nucleotides are TGTGCCATTGGGACAGCAAGTAATAATGAAAAACTGTTTTTT.

The J gene is TRBJ1-5, the V gene TRBV7-6; D is perhaps TRBD1 (6 bases). Trimming took off 1 base at V and 4 bases at J, with 11 bases between the two ends. Germline-derived CDR1 and CDR2 are SGHVS and FNYEAQ. The length of the CDR3 is 15 residues. The CDR3 sequence: CASSLVGASNQPQHF. CDR3 nucleotide sequence: TGTGCCAGCAGCTTAGTGGGGGCCAGTAATCAGCCCCAGCATTTT.

The rearrangement uses TRBV6-5 and TRBJ1-5; D is unclear. Looked up from germline, CDR1 is MNHEY and CDR2 is SVGAGI. Deletions cut 2 bases from V and 4 bases from J, with 9 bases between. The CDR3 is 14 amino acids. The CDR3 nucleotides are TGTGCCAGCAGTTACGTCCGGGAAAATCAGCCCCAGCATTTT. It specifies CASSYVRENQPQHF.

The chain recombines TRBV7-8 with TRBJ2-6; the match to TRBD2 covers 14 bases. Losses at the gene ends were 1 base for V and 2 bases for J; bases not matched to a gene: 7. Germline loops: CDR1 SGHVS, CDR2 FQNEAQ. The length of the CDR3 is 20 residues. CDR3: CASSLGGLAGDPTGANVLTF. The CDR3 DNA follows: TGTGCCAGCAGCTTAGGGGGACTAGCGGGAGATCCCACTGGGGCCAACGTCCTGACTTTC.

The chain recombines TRBV10-3 with TRBJ2-2; 7 bases match TRBD1. V lost 3 bases and J lost 0; bases outside the gene matches: 1. The germline CDR1 and CDR2 sequences are ENHRY and SYGVKD. CDR3 size: 15 residues. CDR3 in amino acids: CAISEGGANTGELFF. In DNA form, the CDR3 reads TGTGCCATCAGTGAAGGGGGCGCGAACACCGGGGAGCTGTTTTTT.

V is TRBV2 and J is TRBJ1-1, with a possible D match to TRBD1 (5 bases). Germline-derived CDR1 and CDR2 are SNHLY and FYNNEI. V was clipped by 6 bases and J by 5 bases, with 16 bases between them. The CDR3 has 14 residues. CDR3: CASRAQGGGTEAFF. CDR3 DNA: TGTGCCAGCAGAGCGCAGGGTGGGGGGACTGAAGCTTTCTTT.

V is TRBV7-9 and J is TRBJ2-2; 8 nucleotides line up with TRBD1. V lost 4 bases and J lost 4; bases outside the gene matches: 2. The V gene's germline CDR1 is SEHNR and CDR2 FQNEAQ (reference sequence). The CDR3 extends over 14 amino acids. CDR3 coding DNA: TGTGCCAGCAGCTCGACAGGGGTCACCGGGGAGCTGTTTTTT. Translation gives CASSSTGVTGELFF.

The rearrangement links TRBV19 to TRBJ2-3; D may be TRBD1 (5 bases). V was cut by 3 bases and J by 3 bases, with 7 bases left in between. CDR3 length: 13 residues. The germline V gene has CDR1 LNHDA and CDR2 SQIVND (reference sequence). CDR3 amino acids: CASSIQGTDTQYF. Written as DNA, the CDR3 is TGTGCCAGTAGTATCCAGGGAACAGATACGCAGTATTTT.

This chain's CDR3 is CASSLSTSGSNFNEQFF. In nucleotides, the CDR3 is TGTGCCAGCAGCTTAAGCACTAGCGGGAGCAATTTCAATGAGCAGTTCTTC. The chain carries TRBV7-3 and TRBJ2-1, with 11 bases fitting TRBD2. Per germline, CDR1 SGHTA and CDR2 FQGTGA. J gave up 6 bases and V 1 base, and 8 bases lay outside the gene matches. The CDR3 has 17 residues.

The chain uses TRBV4-1 and TRBJ1-1, with TRBD1 matching over 8 bases. With 2 bases clipped from V and 9 bases from J, the junction kept 2 bases outside the gene matches. This CDR3 has 12 amino acids. The germline CDR1 and CDR2 sequences are MGHRA and YSYEKL. CDR3 coding DNA: TGCGCCAGCAGCCAAAGGACAGGGCAAGCTTTCTTT. This translates into CASSQRTGQAFF.

This chain joins TRBV27 and TRBJ1-2, with TRBD1 identical over 8 bases. The CDR3 runs 14 residues. The germline CDR1 and CDR2 sequences are MNHEY and SMNVEV (reference sequence). The V segment lost 4 bases and the J segment 7 bases; nucleotides outside the gene matches: 8. The CDR3 sequence: CASSSSGGAFGYTF. CDR3 nucleotide sequence: TGTGCCAGCAGTTCTTCAGGGGGCGCGTTTGGCTACACCTTC.

This clone was seen a few times. The chain uses TRBV6-1 and TRBJ1-2; possible D gene TRBD1, 5 bases. The CDR3 spans 13 residues. V dropped 3 bases and J dropped 6 bases, with 11 bases sitting between them. From germline, CDR1 is MNHNS and CDR2 SASEGT. CDR3 residues: CASSDSGEDGYTF. Here the CDR3 DNA reads TGTGCCAGCAGTGATTCGGGGGAGGATGGCTACACCTTC.